These 9 T cell receptor beta chains came from one sample sequenced in a study of blood T cells in healthy people across ages. Primers used in a second PCR of about 7 to 12 cycles were a sample-barcoded 5' primer and a J-beta primer mix. In TCRdb, the 5' RACE reads were re-called with MiXCR into one record per CDR3 protein. The repertoire has some 760,000 distinct CDR3 sequences, roughly 25% of them found once; the top ten carry 3.7%. This same sample was also part of a study on T cells of mothers and their children.

Sequenced sample: blood. The receptors here all came from a boy aged 10-17 years in good health.

This clonotype has a handful of counts. This chain connects TRBV6-5 to TRBJ2-1; TRBD1 agrees at 8 bases. Unmatched junction bases numbered 3, after V lost 6 bases and J lost 2 bases. Looked up from germline, CDR1 is MNHEY and CDR2 is SVGAGI. This CDR3 is built from 14 residues. The CDR3 nucleotides are TGTGCCAGCAGGCAGGACAGGGCCTACAATGAGCAGTTCTTC. Its translation is CASRQDRAYNEQFF.

This sequence joins TRBV28 and TRBJ2-1; D perhaps matches TRBD1 (6 bases). The CDR3 sequence is 18 residues long. The V and J ends lost 2 bases and 0 bases respectively, with 17 bases between them. Germline CDR1 is MDHEN and CDR2 is SYDVKM. The CDR3 loop reads CASSLPEDRQSSYNEQFF. CDR3 nucleotide sequence: TGTGCCAGCAGTTTACCCGAGGACAGACAGAGCTCCTACAATGAGCAGTTCTTC.

This clonotype was seen only a few times. The DNA of the CDR3 is TGTGCCAGCAGCCAAACTCGAGGGATCGGTCACGAGCAGTACTTC. As protein: CASSQTRGIGHEQYF. This chain uses TRBV3-1 with TRBJ2-7, with D perhaps TRBD2 (5 bases). Deletions cut 2 bases from V and 5 bases from J, with 16 bases between. Germline CDR1 and CDR2: LGHDT and YNNKEL (reference sequence). The length of the CDR3 is 15 residues.

The J gene is TRBJ1-4, the V gene TRBV19, with a tentative D call TRBD1 (5 bases). The V gene's germline CDR1 is LNHDA and CDR2 SQIVND (reference sequence). V lost 6 bases to trimming and J lost 3 bases, with 11 bases between them. This CDR3 contains 14 residues. The CDR3 protein is CASSQGDANEKLFF. CDR3 sequence (DNA): TGTGCCAGTAGCCAGGGTGATGCTAATGAAAAACTGTTTTTT.

The chain is built from TRBV30 and TRBJ1-4; a weak D match, TRBD1 (6 bases). This CDR3 region has 15 residues. Trimming removed 3 bases at V and 8 bases at J, with 19 bases between. The germline gives CDR1 GTSNPN, CDR2 SVGIG (reference sequence). CDR3 in DNA: TGTGCCTGGAGGACGGGACGTAACACAGGGGAAAAACTGTTTTTT. Residues: CAWRTGRNTGEKLFF.

The CDR3 protein is CAIWTPRHNEQFF. The CDR3 DNA sequence: TGTGCCATCTGGACACCCAGACACAATGAGCAGTTCTTC. This rearrangement joins TRBV10-3 to TRBJ2-1, with a possible D match to TRBD1 (5 bases). Looked up from germline, CDR1 is ENHRY and CDR2 is SYGVKD. This CDR3 contains 13 residues. V shed 8 bases and J shed 5 bases, with 13 bases lying between them.

This clonotype was recorded a few times. In DNA form, the CDR3 reads TGTGCCAGCAGCTTAGGAAGCGGGGGGATGGAGACCCAGTACTTC. Amino acids: CASSLGSGGMETQYF. The J gene is TRBJ2-5, the V gene TRBV7-3; TRBD2 agrees at 9 bases. V trimming: 2 bases; J trimming: 5 bases; junction bases outside the gene matches: 6. Germline V gene lookup returns CDR1 SGHTA and CDR2 FQGTGA. The CDR3 consists of 15 residues.

For this clonotype: This may be a read error, as it is one base from a much larger clone. The rearrangement links TRBV29-1 to TRBJ1-1; no reliable D call. This CDR3 comprises 10 residues. V lost 5 bases to trimming and J lost 1 base, with 2 bases between them. Germline V gene sequence: CDR1 SQVTM, CDR2 ANQGSEA. The CDR3 coding sequence is TGCAGCGTTAGGAACACTGAAGCTTTCTTT. Translating it yields CSVRNTEAFF. Variable domain in full (rest from reference TRBV29-1 and TRBJ1-1): SAVISQKPSRDICQRGTSLTIQCQVDSQVTMMFWYRQQPGQSLTLIATANQGSEATYESGFVIDKFPISRPNLTFSTLTVSNMSPEDSSIYLCSVRNTEAFFGQGTRLTVV.

The chain recombines TRBV7-9 with TRBJ2-7; the D gene is possibly TRBD1 (5 bases). CDR3 size: 12 residues. V lost 8 bases and J 3 bases, leaving 11 bases between the germline ends. Germline V lookup: CDR1 SEHNR, CDR2 FQNEAQ (reference sequence). CDR3 nucleotide sequence: TGTGCCAGCGGAACAGGTAACTACGAGCAGTACTTC. Amino acid sequence: CASGTGNYEQYF.